Reported below is one TCR beta chain. The antigen it recognizes is unknown. Nothing much larger sits one base from this clone, and base qualities are not available. The time point label, read with the paper, signifies: baseline before first vaccination. Samples from vaccinated people were obtained from the UK trials COV001 and COV002, which included a single-blind randomized controlled phase 2/3 trial of AZD1222 (ChAdOx1 nCoV-19) in healthy adults. For TCRbeta chain sequencing, PBMC samples were collected from trial participants at day 0 and at day 28 after the second dose. The CDR3 regions of human TCRbeta chains were analyzed by immunosequencing. The authors' pipeline ran thus. Repertoire TCRs were checked for matches against a reference library of SARS-CoV-2-specific TCRs that had been generated using the MIRA antigen-specificity platform. Breadth meant the fraction of unique TCRs that were SARS-CoV-2-associated, whereas depth meant the fraction of total T cells that were SARS-CoV-2-associated. Using the MIRA data, every spike-specific TCR was mapped to the spike region that the TCR reacted to and assigned to either a CD4 or a CD8 class. Log10-transformed breadth and depth values were compared by one-way ANOVA with Sidak's multiple comparisons tests. The table was pulled from immuneACCESS by TCRdb, which kept in-frame rearrangements only. Such tables lose some clones; where checked, under half of the loss comes from unresolved V genes, and the rest has no known cause. That table gives V, J and clone size, and the DNA gave D and trimming. The sample table records around 100,000 clones; 89% of these occur just once. Around 19% of the sample goes to the ten largest clones.

This record belongs to a study of T cell responses to AZD1222 COVID-19 vaccine (dated by TCRdb to about 2021). Looking at the study overall: AZD1222 recipients given second doses at about 4 weeks or at about 12 weeks were pooled, since spike-specific TCR depth and breadth were not found to differ between the two schedules. TCR sequencing covered fewer than 250 trial participants: around 210 given two doses of AZD1222 and 26 given two doses of MenACWY control vaccine. Trial participants were enrolled into age subgroups of 18-55, 56-69 and 70-plus years, which contained about 150, 28 and 57 TCR-sequenced participants, respectively. Summary of the overall study and its limitations: CD4 TCRs associated with the vaccine covered the entire spike protein, and the dominant responses were in regions 160-218 and 743-854. A significant rise in spike-specific TCR breadth and depth was observed after two AZD1222 doses relative to day 0 and relative to MenACWY recipients. Participants were mostly white British, with more females than males. The authors suggested clonal diversity may have been underestimated. The 56-69-year group was small, and its depth increase did not reach significance, likely because of low power. No day 14 peak-response samples were available, so repertoires were characterized only after the peak T cell response. Conclusions about previously exposed vaccinees are limited, since just five or six AZD1222 recipients were seropositive for SARS-CoV-2 at baseline. Reportedly, close to half of the unique spike-specific TCRs recognized epitopes lying outside the regions that are mutated in the B.1.351 and B.1.1.7 variants.

From cysteine to phenylalanine, the CDR3 is 11 amino acids long. Just the 33-base CDR3 DNA is kept, in frame starting at base 1. Trimming takes 6 bases from V and 8 bases from J, and the germline ends sit 10 bases apart. Per the germline V gene, MGHDK is the CDR1 and SYGVNS is the CDR2. The chain couples TRBV25-1 to TRBJ2-5, with the identity of the D gene unclear. Sequenced here: peripheral blood, sampled on day 0 of AZD1222 vaccination. The TCR comes from an adult in good health. The DNA sequence is given as TGTGCCAGCAGCATCAGCGAAACCCAGTACTTC. Its amino acids are CASSISETQYF.